Listed below are T cell receptor beta chains from one sample, sequenced in a study of cytomegalovirus exposure and HLA in healthy donors. Assay: immunoSEQ multiplex PCR; the TCRdb copy retains only in-frame clones and omits some. The sample includes some 150,000 clones, about 82% of them seen just once. What was sequenced was PBMCs. These receptors were obtained from a woman aged 30 to 39 in good health and CMV-seropositive. Both conserved end residues are part of each CDR3. Fields, in order: V gene, D gene, J gene, CDR3 protein. D genes are given only for firm matches.

TRBV9,-,TRBJ1-1,CASSPYSGENTEAFF
TRBV5-1,TRBD1,TRBJ2-3,CASSPRQGGTDTQYF
TRBV5-4,TRBD1,TRBJ1-1,CASSQTGGWDTEAFF
TRBV5-8,-,TRBJ2-1,CASSLGGSTYNEQFF
TRBV28,-,TRBJ2-5,CASSLAGRKTQYF
TRBV7-3,-,TRBJ2-1,CASSPPDRDNEQFF
TRBV6-4,TRBD1,TRBJ2-3,CASSDGTDTDTQYF
TRBV4-3,TRBD1,TRBJ1-6,CASSQGPRQGGASPLHF
TRBV4-2,-,TRBJ2-7,CASSQAGVGEQYF
TRBV4-2,-,TRBJ2-1,CASSQDRARANEQFF
TRBV28,TRBD1,TRBJ1-2,CASSPPSTGGLYGYTF
TRBV5-1,TRBD2,TRBJ2-2,CASSLIAGGPNTGELFF
TRBV7-9,-,TRBJ1-1,CASSSEEGPLVTEAFF
TRBV11-2,-,TRBJ2-1,CASSLNRESSYNEQFF
TRBV7-2,TRBD2,TRBJ2-2,CASSRTSGGSTGELFF
TRBV2,TRBD1,TRBJ2-7,CASSQADRAAYEQYF
TRBV14,-,TRBJ2-7,CASSPSGYEQYF
TRBV15,TRBD2,TRBJ2-3,CATSRDVRLAGGQRDTQYF
TRBV7-2,-,TRBJ1-2,CASRPPVGNYGYTF
TRBV6-5,TRBD1,TRBJ1-2,CASRSPSGGGGYTF
TRBV15,-,TRBJ2-1,CATSMAAGSYNEQFF
TRBV5-1,TRBD2,TRBJ2-2,CASSSLRTSGTGGTGELFF
TRBV28,TRBD1,TRBJ2-7,CASSPYPYSTGFNEQYF
TRBV4-1,TRBD1,TRBJ1-1,CASSQGTGARAGLTEAFF
TRBV19,TRBD2,TRBJ2-1,CASSGGASSAHNEQFF
TRBV12-2,-,TRBJ1-1,CASRLVDRLGDTEAFF
TRBV27,-,TRBJ1-1,CASSYFGGTEAFF
TRBV4-3,-,TRBJ2-4,CASSQGRDLAQYF
TRBV18,TRBD2,TRBJ2-1,CASSPRAGESSYNEQFF
TRBV10-3,-,TRBJ2-4,CAISELPGGPQYF
TRBV19,TRBD1,TRBJ2-6,CASNAARDRGVPGANVLTF
TRBV7-9,-,TRBJ1-2,CASSRQAWAYGYTF
TRBV2,TRBD2,TRBJ2-4,CASSVASSGTNIQYF
TRBV28,-,TRBJ2-3,CASNLPGTFTDTQYF
TRBV5-8,-,TRBJ2-7,CASRSQGIGQYF
TRBV29-1,-,TRBJ2-3,CSPLAQSTDTQYF
TRBV6-5,-,TRBJ2-7,CAGSREGMREQYF
TRBV5-4,-,TRBJ1-2,CASSLVTGYGYTF
TRBV15,-,TRBJ1-1,CATSRSPNTEAFF
TRBV5-4,TRBD2,TRBJ2-3,CASSSISGGAIPDTQYF
TRBV2,TRBD1,TRBJ2-3,CASRSRPGQGSTDTQYF
TRBV7-9,TRBD1,TRBJ1-3,CASSLKGQGAGNTIYF
TRBV15,TRBD1,TRBJ1-1,CATSRHQGAGGNTEAFF
TRBV10-2,-,TRBJ2-1,CASSEGLWSYEQFF
TRBV6-6,TRBD1,TRBJ1-3,CASSSRDRGSGNTIYF
TRBV9,TRBD1,TRBJ1-1,CASSVGAGGMNTEAFF